Shown below are 6 T cell receptor beta chains from a single sample sequenced in a study of neurological immune-mediated disorders. One entry per CDR3 protein results from TCRdb running MiXCR on the 5' RACE reads. The data show around 66,000 distinct CDR3 sequences, 4% to 6% seen once. Sequences were obtained from PBMCs. The receptors were sampled from a woman aged 25-40 years with multiple sclerosis.

Notes on this clonotype: Its ends do not fully match the called genes, so a read error is possible. The chain couples TRBV7-8 to TRBJ2-6; 9 positions agree with TRBD1. CDR1 and CDR2 from the germline V gene are SGHVS and FQNEAQ. This CDR3 contains 16 residues. The CDR3 reads CASSWTGESGAKVLTF. The CDR3 region has the DNA TGTGCCAGCAGCTGGACAGGGGAGTCTGGGGCCAAAGTCCTGACTTTC.

This clonotype was counted ten times or more. V gene TRBV14 combines with J gene TRBJ2-5, with no clear D. The CDR3 has 13 amino acids. Germline V gene data show CDR1 as SGHDN and CDR2 as FVKESK. Deletions cut 1 base from V and 5 bases from J, with 8 bases between. Here the CDR3 reads CASSQVGRETQYF. The CDR3 region has the DNA TGTGCCAGCAGCCAAGTGGGCAGGGAGACCCAGTACTTC. The complete variable domain, with remaining parts taken from reference TRBV14 and TRBJ2-5, reads EAGVTQFPSHSVIEKGQTVTLRCDPISGHDNLYWYRRVMGKEIKFLLHFVKESKQDESGMPNNRFLAERTGGTYSTLKVQPAELEDSGVYFCASSQVGRETQYFGPGTRLLVL.

About this clonotype: Being one base from a much bigger clone, this may be a read error. A read error is likely, as this CDR3 ends without the conserved phenylalanine or tryptophan. The chain recombines TRBV20-1 with TRBJ2-2; 7 bases are a match to TRBD2. This CDR3 has 15 amino acids. CDR1 and CDR2 (germline): DFQATT, SNEGSKA (reference sequence). V shed 5 bases and J 0 bases; nucleotides not matched to a gene: 6. The chain's CDR3 is CSAGRGGTNTGELFS. CDR3 sequence (DNA): TGCAGTGCTGGCCGCGGGGGAACGAACACCGGGGAGCTGTTTTCT.

J is TRBJ1-1 and V is TRBV5-5, with TRBD1 identical over 8 bases. Germline-derived CDR1 and CDR2 are SGHKS and YYEKEE (reference sequence). Trimming removed 4 bases from V and 3 bases from J; junction bases left unmatched: 8. This CDR3 is 15 amino acids long. The CDR3 region is CASSPTAGGYTEAFF. CDR3 bases: TGTGCCAGCAGCCCCACGGCAGGGGGCTACACTGAAGCTTTCTTT.

To note about this clonotype: A read error may explain this, as a much larger clone is one base away. The chain employs TRBV29-1 and TRBJ1-4; no reliable D call. Looked up from germline, CDR1 is SQVTM and CDR2 is ANQGSEA. V lost 6 bases and J lost 6, with 17 bases in between. The CDR3 covers 14 residues. As DNA, the CDR3 is TGCAGCGTCGGGAATGGAAAGGGTGATGAAAAACTGTTTTTT. Translation: CSVGNGKGDEKLFF.

Many counts were recorded for this clonotype. This sequence joins TRBV12-3 or TRBV12-4 and TRBJ1-2; D is undetermined. V was cut by 5 bases and J by 3 bases, with 16 bases left in between. The CDR3 is 15 residues long. Written as DNA, the CDR3 is TGTGCCAGCAGTCCCCGTACGCGGGGAGACTATGGCTACACCTTC. As protein: CASSPRTRGDYGYTF.